This T cell receptor beta chain was sequenced in a study of blood T cell repertoires in COVID-19. Only in-frame clones appear in the TCRdb table, and some are missing; sequencing was by immunoSEQ multiplex PCR. The sample lists tens of thousands of clones; over 80% were seen once. Germline V CDR1 and CDR2: MNHEY, SVGAGI. This CDR3 has 13 amino acids. Trimming removed 8 bases from V and 4 bases from J, with 15 bases in between. In this sample, this clone turned up a few times. The TCR comes from a woman in her fifties or sixties with acute or convalescent COVID-19. Sequencing was carried out using peripheral blood. The J gene is TRBJ2-7, the V gene TRBV6-5; D not resolved. CDR3 region: CASGDWSRYEQYF. Written as DNA, the CDR3 is TGTGCCAGCGGAGACTGGTCCCGATACGAGCAGTACTTC.